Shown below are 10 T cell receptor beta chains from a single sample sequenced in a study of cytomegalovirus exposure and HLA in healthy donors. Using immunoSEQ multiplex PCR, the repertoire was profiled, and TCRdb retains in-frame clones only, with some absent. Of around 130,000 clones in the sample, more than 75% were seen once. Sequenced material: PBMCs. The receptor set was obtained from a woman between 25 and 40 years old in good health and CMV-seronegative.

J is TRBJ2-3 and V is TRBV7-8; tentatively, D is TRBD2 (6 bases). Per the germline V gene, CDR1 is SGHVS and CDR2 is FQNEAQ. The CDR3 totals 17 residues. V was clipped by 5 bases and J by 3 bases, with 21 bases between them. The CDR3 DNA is TGTGCCAGCAGCCTCCCCCCATTCGGGGGTGGGACAGATACGCAGTATTTT. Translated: CASSLPPFGGGTDTQYF.

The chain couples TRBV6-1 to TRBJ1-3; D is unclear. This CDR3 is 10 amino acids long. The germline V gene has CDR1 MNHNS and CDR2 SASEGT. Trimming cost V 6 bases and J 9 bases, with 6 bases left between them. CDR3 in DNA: TGTGCCAGCAGCCCATCCACCATATATTTT. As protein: CASSPSTIYF.

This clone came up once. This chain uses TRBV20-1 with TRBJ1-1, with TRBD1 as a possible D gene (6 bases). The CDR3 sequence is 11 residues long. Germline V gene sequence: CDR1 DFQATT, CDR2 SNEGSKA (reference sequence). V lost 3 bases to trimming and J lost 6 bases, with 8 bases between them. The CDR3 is CSASPGAEAFF. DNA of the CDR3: TGCAGTGCTAGTCCAGGGGCTGAAGCTTTCTTT.

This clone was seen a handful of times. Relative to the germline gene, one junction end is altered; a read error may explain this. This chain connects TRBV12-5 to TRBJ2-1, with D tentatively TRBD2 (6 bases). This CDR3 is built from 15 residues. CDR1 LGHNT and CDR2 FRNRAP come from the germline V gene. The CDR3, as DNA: TGTGCTAGTGCTTTGGTGCTAGCGTCTGACAATGAGCAGTTCTTC. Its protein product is CASALVLASDNEQFF. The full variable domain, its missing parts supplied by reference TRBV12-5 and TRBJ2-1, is DARVTQTPRHKVTEMGQEVTMRCQPILGHNTVFWYRQTMMQGLELLAYFRNRAPLDDSGMPKDRFSAEMPDATLATLKIQPSEPRDSAVYFCASALVLASDNEQFFGPGTRLTVL.

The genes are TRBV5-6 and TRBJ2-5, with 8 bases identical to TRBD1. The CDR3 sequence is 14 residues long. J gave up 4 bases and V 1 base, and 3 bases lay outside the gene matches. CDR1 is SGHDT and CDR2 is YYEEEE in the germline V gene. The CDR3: CASSLSDRGETQYF. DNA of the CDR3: TGTGCCAGCAGCTTGAGTGACAGGGGAGAGACCCAGTACTTC. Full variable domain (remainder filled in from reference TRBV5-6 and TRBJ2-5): DAGVTQSPTHLIKTRGQQVTLRCSPKSGHDTVSWYQQALGQGPQFIFQYYEEEERQRGNFPDRFSGHQFPNYSSELNVNALLLGDSALYLCASSLSDRGETQYFGPGTRLLVL.

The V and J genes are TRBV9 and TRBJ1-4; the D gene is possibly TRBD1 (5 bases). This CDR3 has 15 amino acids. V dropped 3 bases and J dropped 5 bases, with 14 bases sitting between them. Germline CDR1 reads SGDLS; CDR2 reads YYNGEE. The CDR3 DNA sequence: TGTGCCAGCAGCGCCGGCGGGGGAGGAAATGAAAAACTGTTTTTT. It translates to CASSAGGGGNEKLFF.

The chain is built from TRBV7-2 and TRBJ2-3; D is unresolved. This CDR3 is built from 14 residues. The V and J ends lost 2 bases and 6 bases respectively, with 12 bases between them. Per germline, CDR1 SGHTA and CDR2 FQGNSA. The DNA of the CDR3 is TGTGCCAGCAGCTTAATGCAAAACGAGGATACGCAGTATTTT. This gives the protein CASSLMQNEDTQYF.

The CDR3: CASSLAVGGSEAFF. CDR3 DNA sequence: TGTGCCAGCAGCTTAGCGGTGGGGGGGAGTGAAGCTTTCTTT. This chain links TRBV11-2 with TRBJ1-1, with D tentatively TRBD1 (5 bases). The CDR3 extends over 14 amino acids. Trimming pared 1 base from V and 7 bases from J, leaving 13 bases between. The germline V gene has CDR1 SGHAT and CDR2 FQNNGV. Supplemented by reference TRBV11-2 and TRBJ1-1, the full variable domain reads EAGVAQSPRYKIIEKRQSVAFWCNPISGHATLYWYQQILGQGPKLLIQFQNNGVVDDSQLPKDRFSAERLKGVDSTLKIQPAKLEDSAVYLCASSLAVGGSEAFFGQGTRLTVV.

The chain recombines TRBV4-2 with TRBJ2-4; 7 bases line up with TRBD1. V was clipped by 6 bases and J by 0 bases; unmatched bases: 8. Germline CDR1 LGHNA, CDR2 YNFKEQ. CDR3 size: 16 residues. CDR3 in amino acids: CASSHRGGLAKNIQYF. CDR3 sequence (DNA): TGTGCCAGCAGTCACAGGGGTGGGCTAGCCAAAAACATTCAGTACTTC.

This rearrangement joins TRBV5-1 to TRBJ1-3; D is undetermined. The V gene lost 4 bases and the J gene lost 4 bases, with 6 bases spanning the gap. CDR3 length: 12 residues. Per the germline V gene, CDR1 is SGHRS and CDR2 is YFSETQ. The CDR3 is CASSVQGNTIYF. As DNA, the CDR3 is TGCGCCAGCAGCGTACAGGGAAACACCATATATTTT.